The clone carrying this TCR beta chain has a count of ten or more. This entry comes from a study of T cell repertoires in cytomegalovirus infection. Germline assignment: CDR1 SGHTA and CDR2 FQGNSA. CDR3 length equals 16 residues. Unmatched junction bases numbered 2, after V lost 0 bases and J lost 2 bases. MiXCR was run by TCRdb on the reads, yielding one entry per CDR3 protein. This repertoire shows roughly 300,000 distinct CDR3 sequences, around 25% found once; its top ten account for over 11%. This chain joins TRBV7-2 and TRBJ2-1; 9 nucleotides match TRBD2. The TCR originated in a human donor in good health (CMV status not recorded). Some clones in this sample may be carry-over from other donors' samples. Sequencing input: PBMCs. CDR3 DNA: TGTGCCAGCAGCTTAGCGGCTAGCGGGACCTACAATGAGCAGTTCTTC. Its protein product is CASSLAASGTYNEQFF.